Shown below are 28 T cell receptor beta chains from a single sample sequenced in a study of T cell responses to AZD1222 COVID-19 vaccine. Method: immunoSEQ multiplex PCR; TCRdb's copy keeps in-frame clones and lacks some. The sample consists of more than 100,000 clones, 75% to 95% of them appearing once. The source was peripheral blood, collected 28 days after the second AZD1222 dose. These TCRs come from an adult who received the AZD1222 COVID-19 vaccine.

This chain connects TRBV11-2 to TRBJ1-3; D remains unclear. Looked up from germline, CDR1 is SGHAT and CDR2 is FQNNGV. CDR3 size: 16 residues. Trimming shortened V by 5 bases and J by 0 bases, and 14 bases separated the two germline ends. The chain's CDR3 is CASSRLVGGSGNTIYF. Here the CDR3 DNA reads TGTGCCAGCAGCCGTCTGGTCGGCGGCTCTGGAAACACCATATATTTT.

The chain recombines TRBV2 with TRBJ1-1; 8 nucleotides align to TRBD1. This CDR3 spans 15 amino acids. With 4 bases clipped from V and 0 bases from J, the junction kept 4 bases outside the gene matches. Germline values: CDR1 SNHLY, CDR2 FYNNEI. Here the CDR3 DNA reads TGTGCCAGCAGTGTTCGGACAGGGCTGAACACTGAAGCTTTCTTT. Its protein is CASSVRTGLNTEAFF.

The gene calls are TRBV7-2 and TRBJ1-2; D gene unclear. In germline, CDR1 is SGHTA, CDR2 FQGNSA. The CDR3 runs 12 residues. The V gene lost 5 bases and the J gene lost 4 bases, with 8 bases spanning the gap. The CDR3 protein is CASSPNIYGYTF. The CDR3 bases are TGTGCCAGCAGCCCAAACATCTATGGCTACACCTTC.

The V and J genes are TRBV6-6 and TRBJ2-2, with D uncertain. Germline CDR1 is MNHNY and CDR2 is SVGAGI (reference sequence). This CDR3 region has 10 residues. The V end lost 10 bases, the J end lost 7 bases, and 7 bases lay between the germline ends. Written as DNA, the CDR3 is TGTGCCACCTACGGCGGGGAGCTGTTTTTT. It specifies CATYGGELFF.

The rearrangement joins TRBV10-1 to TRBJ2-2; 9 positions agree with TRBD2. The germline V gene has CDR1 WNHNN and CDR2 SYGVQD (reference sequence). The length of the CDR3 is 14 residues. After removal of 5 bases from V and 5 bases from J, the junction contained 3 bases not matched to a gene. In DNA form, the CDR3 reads TGCGCCAGCAGTAGCGGGGGGAAAACCGGGGAGCTGTTTTTT. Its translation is CASSSGGKTGELFF.

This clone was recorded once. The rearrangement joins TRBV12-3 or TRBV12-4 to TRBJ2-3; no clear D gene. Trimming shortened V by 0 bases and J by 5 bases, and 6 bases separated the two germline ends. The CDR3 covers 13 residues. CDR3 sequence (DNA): TGTGCCAGCAGTTTAGCGACACGAGATACGCAGTATTTT. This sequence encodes CASSLATRDTQYF.

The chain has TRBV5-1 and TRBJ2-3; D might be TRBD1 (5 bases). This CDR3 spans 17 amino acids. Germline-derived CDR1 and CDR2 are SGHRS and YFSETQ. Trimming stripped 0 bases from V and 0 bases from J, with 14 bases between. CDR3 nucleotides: TGCGCCAGCAGCTTGGGGGGCCTTACTTCTAGCACAGATACGCAGTATTTT. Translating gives CASSLGGLTSSTDTQYF.

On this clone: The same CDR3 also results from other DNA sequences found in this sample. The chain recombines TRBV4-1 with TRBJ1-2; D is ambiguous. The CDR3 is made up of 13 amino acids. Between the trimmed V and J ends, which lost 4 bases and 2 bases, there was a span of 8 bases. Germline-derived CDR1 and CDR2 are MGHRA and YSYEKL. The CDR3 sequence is CASSPRVNYGYTF. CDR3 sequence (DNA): TGCGCCAGCAGCCCGCGAGTAAACTATGGCTACACCTTC.

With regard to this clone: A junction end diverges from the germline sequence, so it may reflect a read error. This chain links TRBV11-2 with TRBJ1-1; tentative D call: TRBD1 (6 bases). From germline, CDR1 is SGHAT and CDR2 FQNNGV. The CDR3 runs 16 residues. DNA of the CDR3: TGTGCCAGCACCTTAGGGGGGGGGCCCATGAACACTGAAGCTTTCTTT. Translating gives CASTLGGGPMNTEAFF.

The CDR3 sequence: CASKLGVNTEAFF. CDR3 sequence (DNA): TGTGCCAGCAAACTAGGGGTGAACACTGAAGCTTTCTTT. The chain links TRBV2 to TRBJ1-1; possibly TRBD1 for D (5 bases). V was clipped by 7 bases and J by 0 bases, with 9 bases between them. Germline CDR1 SNHLY, CDR2 FYNNEI. The CDR3 is 13 residues long.

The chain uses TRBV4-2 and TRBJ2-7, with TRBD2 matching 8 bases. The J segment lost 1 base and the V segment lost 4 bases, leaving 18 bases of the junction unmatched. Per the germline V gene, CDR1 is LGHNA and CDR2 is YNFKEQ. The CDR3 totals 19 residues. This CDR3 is CASSPTLGGRGGKSYEQYF. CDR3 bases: TGTGCCAGCAGCCCTACCTTGGGGGGCCGGGGGGGGAAATCCTACGAGCAGTACTTC.

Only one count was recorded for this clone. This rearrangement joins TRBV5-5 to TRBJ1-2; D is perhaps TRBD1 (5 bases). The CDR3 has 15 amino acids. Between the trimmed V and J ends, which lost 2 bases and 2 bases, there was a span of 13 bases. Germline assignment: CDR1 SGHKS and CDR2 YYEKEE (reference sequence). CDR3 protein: CASSLGGGRNYGYTF. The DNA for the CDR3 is TGTGCCAGCAGCTTAGGCGGGGGGAGAAACTATGGCTACACCTTC.

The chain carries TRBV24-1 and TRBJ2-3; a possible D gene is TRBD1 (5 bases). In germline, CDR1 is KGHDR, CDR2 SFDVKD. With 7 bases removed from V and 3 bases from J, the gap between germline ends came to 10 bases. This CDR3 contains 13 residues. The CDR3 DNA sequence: TGTGCCACCAGATCCCAGGGTACAGATACGCAGTATTTT. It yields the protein CATRSQGTDTQYF.

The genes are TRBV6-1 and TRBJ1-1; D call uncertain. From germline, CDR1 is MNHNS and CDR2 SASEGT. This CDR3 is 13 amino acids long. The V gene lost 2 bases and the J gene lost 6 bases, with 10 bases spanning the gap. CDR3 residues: CASSERLRAEAFF. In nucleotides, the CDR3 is TGTGCCAGCAGTGAACGGTTAAGGGCTGAAGCTTTCTTT.

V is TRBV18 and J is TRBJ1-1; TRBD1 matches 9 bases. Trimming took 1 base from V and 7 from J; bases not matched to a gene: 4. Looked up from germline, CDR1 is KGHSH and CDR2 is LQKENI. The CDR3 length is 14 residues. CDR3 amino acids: CASSPQGQGIEAFF. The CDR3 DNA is TGTGCCAGCTCACCACAGGGACAGGGCATTGAAGCTTTCTTT.

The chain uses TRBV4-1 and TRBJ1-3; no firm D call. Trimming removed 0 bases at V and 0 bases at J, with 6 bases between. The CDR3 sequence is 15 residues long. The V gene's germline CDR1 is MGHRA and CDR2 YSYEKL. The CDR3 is CASSQDIYSGNTIYF. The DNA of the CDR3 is TGCGCCAGCAGCCAAGACATTTACTCTGGAAACACCATATATTTT.

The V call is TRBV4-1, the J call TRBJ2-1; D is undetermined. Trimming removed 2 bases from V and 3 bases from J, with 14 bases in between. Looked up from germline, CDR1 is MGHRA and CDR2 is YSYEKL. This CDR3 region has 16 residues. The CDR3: CASSQPIRQVYNEQFF. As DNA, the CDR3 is TGCGCCAGCAGCCAACCGATCCGTCAGGTCTACAATGAGCAGTTCTTC.

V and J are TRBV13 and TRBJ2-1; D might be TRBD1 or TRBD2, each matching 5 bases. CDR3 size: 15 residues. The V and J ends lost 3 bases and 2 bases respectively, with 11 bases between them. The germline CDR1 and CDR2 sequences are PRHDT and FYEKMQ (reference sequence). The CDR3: CASSFGDGAYNEQFF. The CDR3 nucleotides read TGTGCCAGCAGCTTTGGGGACGGGGCCTACAATGAGCAGTTCTTC. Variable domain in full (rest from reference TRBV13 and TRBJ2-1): AAGVIQSPRHLIKEKRETATLKCYPIPRHDTVYWYQQGPGQDPQFLISFYEKMQSDKGSIPDRFSAQQFSDYHSELNMSSLELGDSALYFCASSFGDGAYNEQFFGPGTRLTVL.

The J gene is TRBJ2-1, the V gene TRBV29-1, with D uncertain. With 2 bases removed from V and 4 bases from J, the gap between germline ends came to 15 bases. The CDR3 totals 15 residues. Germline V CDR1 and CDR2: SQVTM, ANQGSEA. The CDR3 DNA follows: TGCAGCGTTGAATCCAGGAGTGGGTTTTACAATGAGCAGTTCTTC. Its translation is CSVESRSGFYNEQFF.

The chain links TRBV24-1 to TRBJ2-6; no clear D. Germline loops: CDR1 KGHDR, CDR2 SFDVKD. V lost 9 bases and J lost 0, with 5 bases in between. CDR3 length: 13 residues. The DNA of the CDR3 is TGTGCCACCGCGAACTCTGGGGCCAACGTCCTGACTTTC. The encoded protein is CATANSGANVLTF.

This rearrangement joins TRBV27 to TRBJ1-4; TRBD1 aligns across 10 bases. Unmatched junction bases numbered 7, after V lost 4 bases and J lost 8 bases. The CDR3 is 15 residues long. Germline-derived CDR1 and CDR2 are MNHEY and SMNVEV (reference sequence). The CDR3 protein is CASSSPGQGWEKLFF. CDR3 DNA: TGTGCCAGCAGTTCGCCGGGACAGGGGTGGGAAAAACTGTTTTTT. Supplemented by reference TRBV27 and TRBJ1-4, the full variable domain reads EAQVTQNPRYLITVTGKKLTVTCSQNMNHEYMSWYRQDPGLGLRQIYYSMNVEVTDKGDVPEGYKVSRKEKRNFPLILESPSPNQTSLYFCASSSPGQGWEKLFFGSGTQLSVL.

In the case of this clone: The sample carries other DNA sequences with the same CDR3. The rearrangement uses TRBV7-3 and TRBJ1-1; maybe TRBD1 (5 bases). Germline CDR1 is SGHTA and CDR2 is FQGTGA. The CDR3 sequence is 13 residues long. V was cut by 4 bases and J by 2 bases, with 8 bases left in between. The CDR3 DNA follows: TGTGCCAGCAGCTCCGACAGCAACACTGAAGCTTTCTTT. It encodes CASSSDSNTEAFF.

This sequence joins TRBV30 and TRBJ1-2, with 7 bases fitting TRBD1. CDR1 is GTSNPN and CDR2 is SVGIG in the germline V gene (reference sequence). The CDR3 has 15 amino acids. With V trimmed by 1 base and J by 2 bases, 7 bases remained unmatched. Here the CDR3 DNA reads TGTGCCTGGAGTGCCCCCGGGACAGCAAACTATGGCTACACCTTC. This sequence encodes CAWSAPGTANYGYTF.

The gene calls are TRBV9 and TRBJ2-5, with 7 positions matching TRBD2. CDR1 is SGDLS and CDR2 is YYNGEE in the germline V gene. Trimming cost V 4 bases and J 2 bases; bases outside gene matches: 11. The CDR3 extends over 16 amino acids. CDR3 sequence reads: CASSPSGDSGQETQYF. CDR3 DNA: TGTGCCAGCAGCCCCTCCGGTGATAGCGGGCAAGAGACCCAGTACTTC.

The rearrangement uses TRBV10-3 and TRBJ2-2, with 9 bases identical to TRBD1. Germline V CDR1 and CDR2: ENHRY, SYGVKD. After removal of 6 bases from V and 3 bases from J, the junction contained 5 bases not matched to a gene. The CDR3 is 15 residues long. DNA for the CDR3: TGTGCCATCAGCGGACAGGGGAGCGACACCGGGGAGCTGTTTTTT. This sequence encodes CAISGQGSDTGELFF.

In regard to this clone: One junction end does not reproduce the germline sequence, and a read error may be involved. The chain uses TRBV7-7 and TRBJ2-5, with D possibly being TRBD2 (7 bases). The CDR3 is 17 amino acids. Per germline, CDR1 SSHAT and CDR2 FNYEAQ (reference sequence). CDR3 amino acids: CASSLGGGITSQETQYF. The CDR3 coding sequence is TGTGCTAGCAGCTTAGGGGGGGGTATTACCTCTCAAGAGACCCAGTACTTC.

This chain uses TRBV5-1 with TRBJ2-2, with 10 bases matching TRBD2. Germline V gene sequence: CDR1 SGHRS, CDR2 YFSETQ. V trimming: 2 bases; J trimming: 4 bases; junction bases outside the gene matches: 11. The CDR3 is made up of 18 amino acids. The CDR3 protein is CASSFYEAGGPGTGELFF. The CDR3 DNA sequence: TGCGCCAGCAGCTTTTATGAAGCGGGGGGGCCGGGCACCGGGGAGCTGTTTTTT.

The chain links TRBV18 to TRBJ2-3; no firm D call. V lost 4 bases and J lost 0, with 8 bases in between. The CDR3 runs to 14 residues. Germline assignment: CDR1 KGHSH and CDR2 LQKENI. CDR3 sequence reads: CASSRATSTDTQYF. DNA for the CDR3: TGTGCCAGCTCACGCGCAACTAGCACAGATACGCAGTATTTT.